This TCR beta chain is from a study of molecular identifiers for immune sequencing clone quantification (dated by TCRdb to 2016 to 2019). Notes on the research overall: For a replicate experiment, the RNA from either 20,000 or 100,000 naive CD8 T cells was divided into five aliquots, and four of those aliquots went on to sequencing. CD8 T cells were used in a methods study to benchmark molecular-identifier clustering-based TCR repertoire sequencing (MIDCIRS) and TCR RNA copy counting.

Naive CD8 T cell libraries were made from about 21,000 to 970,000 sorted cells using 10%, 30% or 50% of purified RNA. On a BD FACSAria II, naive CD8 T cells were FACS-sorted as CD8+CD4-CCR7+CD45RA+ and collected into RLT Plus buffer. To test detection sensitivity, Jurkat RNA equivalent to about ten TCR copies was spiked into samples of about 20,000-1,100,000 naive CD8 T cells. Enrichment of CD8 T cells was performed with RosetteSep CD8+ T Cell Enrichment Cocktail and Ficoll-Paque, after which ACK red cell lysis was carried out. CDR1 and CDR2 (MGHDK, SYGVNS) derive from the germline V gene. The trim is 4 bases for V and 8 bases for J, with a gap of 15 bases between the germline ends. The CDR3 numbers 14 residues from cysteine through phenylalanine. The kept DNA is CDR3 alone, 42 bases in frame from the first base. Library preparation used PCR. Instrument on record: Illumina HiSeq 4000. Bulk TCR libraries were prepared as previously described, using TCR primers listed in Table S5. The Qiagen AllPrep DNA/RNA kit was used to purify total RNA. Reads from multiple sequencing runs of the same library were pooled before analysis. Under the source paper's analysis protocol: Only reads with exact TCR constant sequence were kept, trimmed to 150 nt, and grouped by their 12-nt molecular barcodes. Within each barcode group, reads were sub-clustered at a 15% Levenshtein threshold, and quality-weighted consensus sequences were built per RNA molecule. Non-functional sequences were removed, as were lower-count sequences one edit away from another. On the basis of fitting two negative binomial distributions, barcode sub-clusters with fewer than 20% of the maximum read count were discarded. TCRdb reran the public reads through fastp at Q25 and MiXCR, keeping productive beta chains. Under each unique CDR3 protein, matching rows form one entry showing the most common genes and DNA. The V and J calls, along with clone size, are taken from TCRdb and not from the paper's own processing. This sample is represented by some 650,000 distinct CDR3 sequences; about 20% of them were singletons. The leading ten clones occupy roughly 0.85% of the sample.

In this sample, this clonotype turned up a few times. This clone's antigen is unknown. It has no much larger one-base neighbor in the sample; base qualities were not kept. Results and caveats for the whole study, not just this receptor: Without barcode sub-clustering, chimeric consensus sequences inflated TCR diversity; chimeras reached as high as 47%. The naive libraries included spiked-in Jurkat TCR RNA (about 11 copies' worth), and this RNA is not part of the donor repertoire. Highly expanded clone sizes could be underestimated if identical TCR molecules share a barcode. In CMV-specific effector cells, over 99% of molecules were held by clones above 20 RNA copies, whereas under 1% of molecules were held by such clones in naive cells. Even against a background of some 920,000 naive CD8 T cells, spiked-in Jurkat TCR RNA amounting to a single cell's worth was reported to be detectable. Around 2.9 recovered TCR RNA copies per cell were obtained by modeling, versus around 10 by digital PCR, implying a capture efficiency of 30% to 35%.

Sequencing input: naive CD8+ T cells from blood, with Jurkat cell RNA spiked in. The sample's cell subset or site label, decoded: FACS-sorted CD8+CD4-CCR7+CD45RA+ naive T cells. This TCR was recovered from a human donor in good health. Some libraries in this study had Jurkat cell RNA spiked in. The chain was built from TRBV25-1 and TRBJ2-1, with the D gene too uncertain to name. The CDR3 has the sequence CASSGRWGGDEQFF. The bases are TGTGCCAGCAGTGGTCGCTGGGGTGGGGATGAGCAGTTCTTC.